The 29 T cell receptor beta chains given below trace back to one sample, sequenced in a study of control samples from healthy donors and cancer patients. Measured with immunoSEQ multiplex PCR; TCRdb has only the in-frame clones, and not every one. The table has about 150,000 clones, 85% to 95% seen once; the top ten hold approximately 6.1%. Specimen: blood. These receptors were obtained from a man aged 40-49 years in good health.

This chain joins TRBV7-9 and TRBJ2-2; 10 bases fit TRBD1. V lost 5 bases to trimming and J lost 5 bases; unmatched junction nucleotides: 5. Germline V gene lookup returns CDR1 SEHNR and CDR2 FQNEAQ (reference sequence). This CDR3 has 15 residues. Written as DNA, the CDR3 is TGTGCCAGCAGCCGGGACAGGGGTAATACCGGGGAGCTGTTTTTT. Translating gives CASSRDRGNTGELFF.

The table lists this clone with a count of one. This rearrangement joins TRBV7-9 to TRBJ1-2, with 8 bases identical to TRBD1. The V gene's germline CDR1 is SEHNR and CDR2 FQNEAQ (reference sequence). The J segment lost 5 bases and the V segment lost 4 bases, leaving 6 bases of the junction unmatched. The CDR3 loop spans 14 amino acids. DNA for the CDR3: TGTGCCAGCAGCTCGAGACAGGGGACGTATGGCTACACCTTC. This gives the protein CASSSRQGTYGYTF.

The V and J genes are TRBV7-2 and TRBJ1-5; D call uncertain. Germline CDR1 is SGHTA and CDR2 is FQGNSA. The CDR3 is made up of 14 amino acids. V was cut by 1 base and J by 4 bases, with 8 bases left in between. In DNA form, the CDR3 reads TGTGCCAGCAGCTTAGACGGGAGGAATCAGCCCCAGCATTTT. Protein sequence: CASSLDGRNQPQHF.

V gene TRBV6-5 combines with J gene TRBJ1-5, with 7 bases identical to TRBD1. The J segment lost 3 bases and the V segment lost 5 bases, leaving 4 bases of the junction unmatched. This CDR3 spans 14 amino acids. Germline loops: CDR1 MNHEY, CDR2 SVGAGI. CDR3 in amino acids: CASSRTGYNQPQHF. The CDR3 DNA follows: TGTGCCAGCAGTCGGACAGGCTACAATCAGCCCCAGCATTTT.

Written as DNA, the CDR3 is TGTGCCACCAGCAAGGGACTGGGGTTCTATGGCTACACCTTC. Amino acids: CATSKGLGFYGYTF. The V and J genes are TRBV15 and TRBJ1-2, with TRBD1 as a possible D gene (5 bases). The CDR3 has 14 residues. Trimming took off 4 bases at V and 4 bases at J, with 13 bases between the two ends. The germline CDR1 and CDR2 sequences are LNHNV and YYDKDF (reference sequence).

The chain joins TRBV28 to TRBJ1-2, with a possible D match to TRBD1 (6 bases). Per germline, CDR1 MDHEN and CDR2 SYDVKM. There are 14 residues in the CDR3. V lost 5 bases to trimming and J lost 4 bases, with 14 bases between them. The CDR3 coding sequence is TGTGCCAGCAGTCCGGCCGACAGGACCTATGGCTACACCTTC. It is translated as CASSPADRTYGYTF.

This chain links TRBV10-2 with TRBJ2-1; 9 bases match TRBD2. Germline trimming cut 6 bases from V and 8 bases from J; bases unmatched to any gene: 17. The CDR3 has 17 residues. Germline-derived CDR1 and CDR2 are WSHSY and SAAADI. The CDR3 sequence: CASSGRSGGLLLHEQFF. For the CDR3, the DNA is TGCGCCAGCAGCGGGCGAAGCGGGGGGCTTCTTCTCCATGAGCAGTTCTTC.

This clone was found once. V gene TRBV12-3 or TRBV12-4 combines with J gene TRBJ1-5; D possibly corresponds to TRBD1 (5 bases). This CDR3 region has 13 residues. V was cut by 7 bases and J by 7 bases, with 14 bases left in between. CDR3 nucleotide sequence: TGTGCCAGCACCGTCGCATGGGGGCAGCCCCAGCATTTT. Translating it yields CASTVAWGQPQHF.

The table lists this clone with a count of one. The genes are TRBV9 and TRBJ2-3; 13 positions agree with TRBD2. Germline trimming cut 2 bases from V and 3 bases from J; bases unmatched to any gene: 3. CDR3 size: 16 residues. Germline V lookup: CDR1 SGDLS, CDR2 YYNGEE. CDR3 in DNA: TGTGCCAGCAGCGTCACTAGCGGGGGGGCGACAGATACGCAGTATTTT. As protein: CASSVTSGGATDTQYF.

The CDR3 bases are TGTGCCAGCTCCAACGGCGATACTCATTATGGCTACACCTTC. It is translated as CASSNGDTHYGYTF. This sequence joins TRBV7-9 and TRBJ1-2; the D is unclear. The CDR3 loop spans 14 amino acids. The ends were cut back, 8 bases at V and 5 bases at J, with 18 bases in the middle. Per germline, CDR1 SEHNR and CDR2 FQNEAQ (reference sequence).

This chain links TRBV5-4 with TRBJ1-4; possibly TRBD1 for D (6 bases). Germline V gives CDR1 SGHNT, CDR2 YYREEE (reference sequence). V lost 4 bases to trimming and J lost 4 bases, with 11 bases between them. This CDR3 has 14 amino acids. The CDR3 is CASSLGQSNEKLFF. In DNA form, the CDR3 reads TGTGCCAGCAGCCTCGGACAGAGTAATGAAAAACTGTTTTTT.

The rearrangement links TRBV5-5 to TRBJ2-1; 8 nucleotides match TRBD1. Germline V gene sequence: CDR1 SGHKS, CDR2 YYEKEE (reference sequence). V dropped 4 bases and J dropped 2; count of bases not matched to a gene: 5. This CDR3 is built from 15 residues. DNA for the CDR3: TGTGCCAGCAGCCCAGGGGGCCTCACCTACAATGAGCAGTTCTTC. Translating gives CASSPGGLTYNEQFF.

This chain uses TRBV11-2 with TRBJ2-7; perhaps TRBD2 as D (6 bases). Trimming removed 5 bases at V and 12 bases at J, with 14 bases between. The germline V gene encodes CDR1 SGHAT and CDR2 FQNNGV. This CDR3 is built from 11 residues. DNA for the CDR3: TGTGCCAGCAGCCAAGCGGGCCGGGTGTACTTC. It specifies CASSQAGRVYF.

J is TRBJ1-6 and V is TRBV14, with D possibly being TRBD1 (5 bases). V was shortened by 4 bases and J by 4 bases, with 11 bases between the two germline ends. Per the germline V gene, CDR1 is SGHDN and CDR2 is FVKESK. This CDR3 contains 15 residues. The CDR3 sequence: CASSPTGKYNSPLHF. The CDR3 coding sequence is TGTGCCAGCAGCCCTACAGGAAAATATAATTCACCCCTCCACTTT.

The chain carries TRBV7-8 and TRBJ2-5, with 10 nucleotides matching TRBD1. The CDR3 covers 14 residues. Germline-derived CDR1 and CDR2 are SGHVS and FQNEAQ. Germline trimming cut 1 base from V and 5 bases from J; bases unmatched to any gene: 1. The CDR3 DNA sequence: TGTGCCAGCAGCTTAGGGGACAGGGGCGAGACCCAGTACTTC. As protein: CASSLGDRGETQYF.

The chain is built from TRBV6-5 and TRBJ1-1; D unresolved. V was clipped by 8 bases and J by 0 bases, with 10 bases between them. The CDR3 loop spans 13 amino acids. Germline assignment: CDR1 MNHEY and CDR2 SVGAGI. The CDR3, as DNA: TGTGCCAGCCTGACACCCATGAACACTGAAGCTTTCTTT. Encoded protein: CASLTPMNTEAFF.

The chain couples TRBV9 to TRBJ2-2, with D possibly being TRBD1 (6 bases). Per the germline V gene, CDR1 is SGDLS and CDR2 is YYNGEE. This CDR3 region has 14 residues. V was cut by 0 bases and J by 5 bases, with 8 bases left in between. The CDR3 loop is CASSVDQGTGELFF. CDR3 DNA: TGTGCCAGCAGCGTAGATCAGGGGACCGGGGAGCTGTTTTTT. The full variable domain, rest sourced from reference TRBV9 and TRBJ2-2, is DSGVTQTPKHLITATGQRVTLRCSPRSGDLSVYWYQQSLDQGLQFLIQYYNGEERAKGNILERFSAQQFPDLHSELNLSSLELGDSALYFCASSVDQGTGELFFGEGSRLTVL.

This chain connects TRBV28 to TRBJ1-1; D ambiguous. CDR1 and CDR2 from the germline V gene are MDHEN and SYDVKM. This CDR3 has 13 amino acids. V gave up 4 bases and J gave up 1 base, with 7 bases separating them. CDR3 sequence (DNA): TGTGCCAGCAGTTCCGGGGAGAACACTGAAGCTTTCTTT. Its translation is CASSSGENTEAFF.

The chain carries TRBV11-2 and TRBJ2-2; 9 nucleotides line up with TRBD1. CDR1 is SGHAT, CDR2 FQNNGV, per germline. V gave up 5 bases and J gave up 5 bases; unmatched junction bases: 9. CDR3 length: 16 amino acids. The DNA of the CDR3 is TGTGCCAGCAGCATAAACGACAGGGGGAGGACCGGGGAGCTGTTTTTT. Translated, it gives CASSINDRGRTGELFF.

The chain combines TRBV12-3 or TRBV12-4 with TRBJ1-5; D is ambiguous. CDR3 size: 13 residues. Trimming stripped 6 bases from V and 7 bases from J, with 13 bases between. The CDR3 loop is CASSVDGWQPQHF. CDR3 nucleotide sequence: TGTGCCAGCAGCGTGGATGGCTGGCAGCCCCAGCATTTT.

The rearrangement links TRBV7-2 to TRBJ1-3; 12 nucleotides line up with TRBD1. Per germline, CDR1 SGHTA and CDR2 FQGNSA. V shed 4 bases and J 4 bases; nucleotides not matched to a gene: 8. CDR3 size: 17 residues. The CDR3 bases are TGTGCCAGCAGCTCAAAGGGACAGGGGGCCAACGGAAACACCATATATTTT. Encoded protein: CASSSKGQGANGNTIYF.

The V and J genes are TRBV5-1 and TRBJ2-7; TRBD1 matches 9 bases. With 0 bases clipped from V and 2 bases from J, the junction kept 0 bases outside the gene matches. Germline V gene lookup returns CDR1 SGHRS and CDR2 YFSETQ. This CDR3 is built from 14 residues. In DNA form, the CDR3 reads TGCGCCAGCAGCTTGGGACAGGGGGCCTACGAGCAGTACTTC. It is translated as CASSLGQGAYEQYF.

This chain joins TRBV7-9 and TRBJ1-6; D might be TRBD1 (5 bases). With 2 bases removed from V and 10 bases from J, the gap between germline ends came to 18 bases. This CDR3 has 16 residues. CDR1 is SEHNR and CDR2 is FQNEAQ in the germline V gene (reference sequence). CDR3 sequence reads: CASSLYGRGGESPLHF. The CDR3 nucleotides are TGTGCCAGCAGCTTATATGGGAGGGGCGGTGAATCACCCCTCCACTTT.

This chain connects TRBV9 to TRBJ1-6, with D unclear. CDR3 length equals 14 residues. From germline, CDR1 is SGDLS and CDR2 YYNGEE. Trimming shortened V by 3 bases and J by 1 base, and 5 bases separated the two germline ends. The CDR3 DNA follows: TGTGCCAGCAGCGAGGATTCCTATAATTCACCCCTCCACTTT. As protein: CASSEDSYNSPLHF.

This chain connects TRBV5-3 to TRBJ2-2; 7 bases align to TRBD2. TRBV5-3 is an ORF for which the function is uncertain. V lost 6 bases to trimming and J lost 2 bases; unmatched junction nucleotides: 7. This CDR3 is built from 15 residues. CDR3 amino acids: CARTARGDNTGELFF. The CDR3 DNA reads TGTGCCAGAACGGCCCGGGGGGACAACACCGGGGAGCTGTTTTTT.

The chain combines TRBV5-1 with TRBJ1-5, with TRBD1 matching over 8 bases. The CDR3 extends over 15 amino acids. Per germline, CDR1 SGHRS and CDR2 YFSETQ. V trimming: 1 base; J trimming: 7 bases; junction bases outside the gene matches: 7. In DNA form, the CDR3 reads TGCGCCAGCAGCTTGACGGCAGGGGGCAGGCAGCCCCAGCATTTT. It encodes CASSLTAGGRQPQHF.

The V gene is TRBV2, the J gene TRBJ1-4; D unclear. Germline-derived CDR1 and CDR2 are SNHLY and FYNNEI. V lost 2 bases and J lost 5, with 12 bases in between. The CDR3 sequence is 15 residues long. The CDR3 nucleotides are TGTGCCAGCAGTGAACGGTACAGCCGAAATGAAAAACTGTTTTTT. This sequence encodes CASSERYSRNEKLFF.

This rearrangement joins TRBV7-2 to TRBJ2-2, with D possibly being TRBD1 or TRBD2 (5 bases each). Per germline, CDR1 SGHTA and CDR2 FQGNSA. The CDR3 totals 15 residues. With 4 bases removed from V and 5 bases from J, the gap between germline ends came to 14 bases. The CDR3 nucleotides are TGTGCCAGCAGCTACGCCGGGACGTCAACCGGGGAGCTGTTTTTT. Translation: CASSYAGTSTGELFF.

The chain recombines TRBV18 with TRBJ2-3; 14 bases match TRBD2. CDR1 is KGHSH and CDR2 is LQKENI in the germline V gene. CDR3 size: 18 residues. V shed 0 bases, J shed 2 bases, and the junction held 4 bases outside the gene matches. As DNA, the CDR3 is TGTGCCAGCTCACCACCGGGACTAGCGGGGGCCATCACAGATACGCAGTATTTT. The encoded protein is CASSPPGLAGAITDTQYF.